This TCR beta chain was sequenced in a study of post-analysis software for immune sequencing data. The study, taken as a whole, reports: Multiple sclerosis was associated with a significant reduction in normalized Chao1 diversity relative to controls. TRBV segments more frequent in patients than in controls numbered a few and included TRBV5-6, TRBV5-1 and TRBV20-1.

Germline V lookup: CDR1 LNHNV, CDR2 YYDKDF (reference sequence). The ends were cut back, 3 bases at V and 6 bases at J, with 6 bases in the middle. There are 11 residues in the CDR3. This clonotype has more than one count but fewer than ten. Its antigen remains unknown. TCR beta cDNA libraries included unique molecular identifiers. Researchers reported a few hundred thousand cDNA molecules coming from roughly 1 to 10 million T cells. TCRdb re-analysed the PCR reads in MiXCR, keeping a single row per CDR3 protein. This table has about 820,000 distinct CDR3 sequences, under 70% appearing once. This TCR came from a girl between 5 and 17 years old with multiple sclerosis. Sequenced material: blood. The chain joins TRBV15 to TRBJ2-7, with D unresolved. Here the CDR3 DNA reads TGTGCCACCAGCAGGGAGACCGAGCAGTACTTC. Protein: CATSRETEQYF.